The next 17 T cell receptor beta chains were all read from a single sample in a study of blood T cell repertoires in COVID-19. The data were produced by immunoSEQ multiplex PCR, yet TCRdb's version contains in-frame clones alone and is incomplete. The data contain 200,000 to 250,000 clones, about 87% of them seen just once; the ten biggest clones take up 1.2%. Sequenced: PBMCs or T cells enriched from blood (not recorded which). The origin of the receptors is a man aged 25-45 years who had recovered from COVID-19.

The CDR3 region is CASSARAGYNEQFF. The DNA of the CDR3 is TGTGCCAGCAGTGCAAGGGCAGGGTACAATGAGCAGTTCTTC. This rearrangement joins TRBV6-4 to TRBJ2-1, with a tentative D call TRBD1 (5 bases). Germline V gene lookup returns CDR1 MRHNA and CDR2 SNTAGT. The V and J ends lost 4 bases and 4 bases respectively, with 11 bases between them. The CDR3 loop spans 14 amino acids.

The chain joins TRBV30 to TRBJ2-7, with D tentatively TRBD2 (6 bases). The V gene lost 2 bases and the J gene lost 4 bases, with 15 bases spanning the gap. Germline CDR1 is GTSNPN and CDR2 is SVGIG (reference sequence). The CDR3 loop spans 14 amino acids. The CDR3, as DNA: TGTGCCTGGAGTTTACCTAGCGCGAGGTACGAGCAGTACTTC. Translated: CAWSLPSARYEQYF.

The chain carries TRBV6-2 or TRBV6-3 and TRBJ2-7; D is unresolved. Trimming took off 5 bases at V and 0 bases at J, with 8 bases between the two ends. The CDR3 loop spans 13 amino acids. Germline V CDR1 and CDR2: MNHEY, SVGEGT. The CDR3 DNA reads TGTGCCAGCAGTAAATCCAGCTCCTACGAGCAGTACTTC. It is translated as CASSKSSSYEQYF.

The chain is built from TRBV19 and TRBJ2-3; 14 bases align to TRBD2. The CDR3 has 17 amino acids. Germline lookup yields CDR1 LNHDA and CDR2 SQIVND (reference sequence). Trimming cost V 7 bases and J 4 bases; bases outside gene matches: 10. The CDR3 sequence: CASIRKGTSGGPDTQYF. The CDR3 bases are TGTGCCAGTATAAGGAAGGGGACTAGCGGGGGACCAGATACGCAGTATTTT.

The rearrangement uses TRBV24-1 and TRBJ2-7, with TRBD1 identical over 10 bases. V dropped 2 bases and J dropped 3; count of bases not matched to a gene: 3. Germline CDR1 reads KGHDR; CDR2 reads SFDVKD. This CDR3 is built from 15 residues. The CDR3 nucleotides are TGTGCCACCAGTGATTGGGGGGACAGGGGCTACGAGCAGTACTTC. Translating gives CATSDWGDRGYEQYF.

The J gene is TRBJ2-1, the V gene TRBV10-1; 7 nucleotides align to TRBD2. The CDR3 has 12 amino acids. Germline V gene sequence: CDR1 WNHNN, CDR2 SYGVQD (reference sequence). V lost 4 bases, J lost 8 bases, and 2 bases stayed unmatched. CDR3 sequence (DNA): TGCGCCAGCAGTGTGGCGGGAGATGAGCAGTTCTTC. Its translation: CASSVAGDEQFF.

This clone has more than one count but fewer than ten. The CDR3 coding sequence is TGTGCCAGCAGCTTAGATCGAGGGATTGAAGCTTTCTTT. Amino acids: CASSLDRGIEAFF. This rearrangement joins TRBV11-2 to TRBJ1-1; D gene unclear. The CDR3 is made up of 13 amino acids. Germline V lookup: CDR1 SGHAT, CDR2 FQNNGV. V was clipped by 0 bases and J by 7 bases, with 9 bases between them.

There are many counts of this clone. The V gene is TRBV5-5, the J gene TRBJ1-5; D perhaps matches TRBD1 (6 bases). V was cut by 1 base and J by 0 bases, with 11 bases left in between. Germline CDR1 and CDR2: SGHKS and YYEKEE (reference sequence). This CDR3 region has 16 residues. Here the CDR3 DNA reads TGTGCCAGCAGCTTGCAAGCAGGGGTTAGCAATCAGCCCCAGCATTTT. The encoded protein is CASSLQAGVSNQPQHF.

The chain couples TRBV14 to TRBJ1-1, with 8 bases fitting TRBD1. V shed 1 base and J 0 bases; nucleotides not matched to a gene: 4. The CDR3 is made up of 16 amino acids. The germline V gene has CDR1 SGHDN and CDR2 FVKESK. The CDR3 DNA follows: TGTGCCAGCAGCCAAGTCAGGGGGCCCATGAACACTGAAGCTTTCTTT. This translates into CASSQVRGPMNTEAFF. The whole variable domain, remainder taken from reference TRBV14 and TRBJ1-1, is EAGVTQFPSHSVIEKGQTVTLRCDPISGHDNLYWYRRVMGKEIKFLLHFVKESKQDESGMPNNRFLAERTGGTYSTLKVQPAELEDSGVYFCASSQVRGPMNTEAFFGQGTRLTVV.

The genes are TRBV7-9 and TRBJ2-7; 8 bases line up with TRBD1. Per the germline V gene, CDR1 is SEHNR and CDR2 is FQNEAQ (reference sequence). The V gene end was trimmed by 2 bases and the J gene end by 3 bases; junction bases not matched to a gene: 6. The CDR3 length is 15 residues. CDR3 amino acids: CASSLSGRGHYEQYF. In DNA, the CDR3 is TGTGCCAGCAGCTTAAGTGGCAGGGGGCACTACGAGCAGTACTTC. The variable domain in full, completed from reference TRBV7-9 and TRBJ2-7, reads DTGVSQNPRHKITKRGQNVTFRCDPISEHNRLYWYRQTLGQGPEFLTYFQNEAQLEKSRLLSDRFSAERPKGSFSTLEIQRTEQGDSAMYLCASSLSGRGHYEQYFGPGTRLTVT.

The genes are TRBV6-1 and TRBJ2-1; D is possibly TRBD1 (5 bases). Trimming removed 2 bases at V and 2 bases at J, with 13 bases between. The CDR3 sequence is 16 residues long. Germline V gene lookup returns CDR1 MNHNS and CDR2 SASEGT. The CDR3 protein is CASSETTGFTYNEQFF. The DNA for the CDR3 is TGTGCCAGCAGTGAAACCACAGGATTCACCTACAATGAGCAGTTCTTC.

The genes are TRBV3-1 (or the pseudogene TRBV3-2) and TRBJ1-2, with 7 positions matching TRBD1. The CDR3 is 16 amino acids. Trimming at V came to 0 bases and at J to 0 bases, leaving 4 bases not matched to a gene. The germline CDR1 and CDR2 sequences are LGHDT and YNNKEL (reference sequence). In DNA, the CDR3 is TGTGCCAGCAGCCAAGACCGGGACAGTGCTAACTATGGCTACACCTTC. Translating gives CASSQDRDSANYGYTF.

CDR3 nucleotide sequence: TGCGCCAGCAGCCTAAACTACGGACAGGGGGCTTTCGGCTACACCTTC. It yields the protein CASSLNYGQGAFGYTF. V is TRBV4-3 and J is TRBJ1-2, with 11 bases aligning to TRBD1. This CDR3 comprises 16 residues. J gave up 8 bases and V 4 bases, and 12 bases lay outside the gene matches. Germline lookup yields CDR1 LGHNA and CDR2 YSLEER.

This clone was counted once. The genes are TRBV18 and TRBJ2-6; weak D call: TRBD1 (6 bases). From germline, CDR1 is KGHSH and CDR2 LQKENI. There are 16 residues in the CDR3. Trimming shortened V by 5 bases and J by 0 bases, and 11 bases separated the two germline ends. CDR3: CASSSNRDSGANVLTF. The CDR3, as DNA: TGTGCCAGCTCATCTAACAGGGACTCTGGGGCCAACGTCCTGACTTTC.

This clone was observed a few times. The chain joins TRBV28 to TRBJ1-3, with TRBD1 matching over 9 bases. V shed 6 bases, J shed 3 bases, and the junction held 6 bases outside the gene matches. Germline CDR1 and CDR2: MDHEN and SYDVKM. There are 15 residues in the CDR3. The CDR3 spells CASSQGQGFGNTIYF. CDR3 nucleotide sequence: TGTGCCAGCAGCCAGGGACAGGGATTTGGAAACACCATATATTTT.

This sequence joins TRBV18 and TRBJ1-2; the D is unclear. From germline, CDR1 is KGHSH and CDR2 LQKENI. Trimming left V 4 bases short and J 4 bases short, with 19 bases between. The CDR3 is 16 amino acids. The CDR3 sequence: CASSQRRGGESYGYTF. CDR3 coding DNA: TGTGCCAGCTCACAAAGACGGGGTGGGGAGAGCTATGGCTACACCTTC.

In its sample, this clone was seen a few times. This chain joins TRBV27 and TRBJ1-2, with 7 nucleotides matching TRBD1. The CDR3 has 15 amino acids. Trimming cost V 6 bases and J 4 bases; bases outside gene matches: 11. The germline V gene encodes CDR1 MNHEY and CDR2 SMNVEV (reference sequence). This chain's CDR3 is CASSERQGLTYGYTF. The CDR3, as DNA: TGTGCCAGCAGCGAACGACAGGGATTGACCTATGGCTACACCTTC.